This T cell receptor beta chain is drawn from a study of blood T cell repertoires in COVID-19. In the study overall: Specimens from acute and convalescent COVID-19 originated in the United States, Italy and Spain.

Here immunoSEQ multiplex PCR was the method, and the copy in TCRdb shows in-frame clones only, minus some. In the table there are 250,000 to 350,000 clones, 87% of which are singletons. The V gene lost 7 bases and the J gene lost 1 base, with 9 bases spanning the gap. This CDR3 is 13 amino acids long. The source is a woman aged 45-60 years who had recovered from COVID-19. This chain joins TRBV12-3 or TRBV12-4 and TRBJ2-3, with a tentative D call TRBD1 (6 bases). The sample consisted of peripheral blood. The CDR3 sequence: CASKGDGTDTQYF. The CDR3 nucleotides are TGTGCCAGCAAGGGGGACGGCACAGATACGCAGTATTTT.